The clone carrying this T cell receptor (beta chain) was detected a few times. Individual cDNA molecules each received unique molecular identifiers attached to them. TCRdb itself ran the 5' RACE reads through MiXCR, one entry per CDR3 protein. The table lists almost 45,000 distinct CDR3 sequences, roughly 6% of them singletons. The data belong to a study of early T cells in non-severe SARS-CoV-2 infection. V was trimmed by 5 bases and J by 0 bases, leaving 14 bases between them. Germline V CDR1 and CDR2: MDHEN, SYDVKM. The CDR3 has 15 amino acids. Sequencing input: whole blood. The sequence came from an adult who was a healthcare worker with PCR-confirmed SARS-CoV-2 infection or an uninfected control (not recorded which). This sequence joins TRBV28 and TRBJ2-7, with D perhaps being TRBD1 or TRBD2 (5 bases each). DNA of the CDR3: TGTGCCAGCAGTACAGACCGTGGGGGCTCCTACGAGCAGTACTTC. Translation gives CASSTDRGGSYEQYF.